This TCR beta chain is from a study of human thymus T cells. Trimming removed 4 bases at V and 5 bases at J, with 12 bases between. The CDR3 runs 13 residues. Looked up from germline, CDR1 is KGHSH and CDR2 is LQKENI. Resections that were taken during corrective heart surgery supplied the thymus tissue. Method: immunoSEQ multiplex PCR; TCRdb's copy keeps in-frame clones and lacks some. The table shows about 78,000 clones, with about 96% occurring only once. Sequencing was done on a sample of thymus tissue. V and J are TRBV18 and TRBJ2-7, with no clear D. The sequence was obtained from a boy under two years old with a congenital heart defect but otherwise immunologically healthy. The chain's CDR3 is CASSRTRIHEQYF. In DNA, the CDR3 is TGTGCCAGCTCACGCACCAGGATACACGAGCAGTACTTC.